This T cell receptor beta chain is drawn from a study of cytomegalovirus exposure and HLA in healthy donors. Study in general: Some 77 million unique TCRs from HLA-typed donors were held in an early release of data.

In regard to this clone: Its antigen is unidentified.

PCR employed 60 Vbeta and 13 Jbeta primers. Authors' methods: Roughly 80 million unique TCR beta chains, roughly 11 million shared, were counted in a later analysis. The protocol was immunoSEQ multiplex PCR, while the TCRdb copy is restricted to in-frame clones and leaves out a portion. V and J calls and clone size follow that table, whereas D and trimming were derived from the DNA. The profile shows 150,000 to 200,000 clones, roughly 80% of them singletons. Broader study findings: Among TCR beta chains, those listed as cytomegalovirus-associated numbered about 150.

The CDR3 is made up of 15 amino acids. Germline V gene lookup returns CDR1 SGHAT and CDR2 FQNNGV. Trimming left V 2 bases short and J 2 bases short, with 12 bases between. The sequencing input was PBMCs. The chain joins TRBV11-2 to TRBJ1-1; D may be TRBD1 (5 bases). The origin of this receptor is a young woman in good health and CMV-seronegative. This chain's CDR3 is CASSLRGDANTEAFF. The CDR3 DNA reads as TGTGCCAGCAGCTTACGGGGGGACGCTAACACTGAAGCTTTCTTT.